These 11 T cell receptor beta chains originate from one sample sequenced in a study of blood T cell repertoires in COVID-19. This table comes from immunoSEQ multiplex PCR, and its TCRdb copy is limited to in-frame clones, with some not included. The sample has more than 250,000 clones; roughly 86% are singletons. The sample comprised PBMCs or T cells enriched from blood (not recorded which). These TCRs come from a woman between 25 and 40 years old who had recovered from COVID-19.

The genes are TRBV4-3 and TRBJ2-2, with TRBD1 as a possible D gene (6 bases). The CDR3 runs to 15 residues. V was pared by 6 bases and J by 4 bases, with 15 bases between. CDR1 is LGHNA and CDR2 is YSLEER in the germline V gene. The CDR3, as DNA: TGCGCCAGCAGGGACAGTGCCCGGGGCACCGGGGAGCTGTTTTTT. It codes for CASRDSARGTGELFF.

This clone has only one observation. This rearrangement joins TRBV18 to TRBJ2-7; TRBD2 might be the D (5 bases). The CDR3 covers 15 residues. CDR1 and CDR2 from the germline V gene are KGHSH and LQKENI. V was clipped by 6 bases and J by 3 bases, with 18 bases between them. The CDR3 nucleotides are TGTGCCAGCTCTCGGGTAGATGTGGGAGACTACGAGCAGTACTTC. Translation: CASSRVDVGDYEQYF.

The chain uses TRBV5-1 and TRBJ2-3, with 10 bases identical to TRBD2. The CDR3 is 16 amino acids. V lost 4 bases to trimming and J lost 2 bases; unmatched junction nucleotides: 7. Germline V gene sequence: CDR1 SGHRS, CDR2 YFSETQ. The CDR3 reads CASSAASGGITDTQYF. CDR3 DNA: TGCGCCAGCAGCGCGGCTAGCGGGGGAATCACAGATACGCAGTATTTT.

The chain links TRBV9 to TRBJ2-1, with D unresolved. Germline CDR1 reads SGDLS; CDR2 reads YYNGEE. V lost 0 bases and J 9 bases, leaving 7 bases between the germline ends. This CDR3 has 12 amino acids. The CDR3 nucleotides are TGTGCCAGCAGCGTAGGGATAGCTGAGCAGTTCTTC. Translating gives CASSVGIAEQFF.

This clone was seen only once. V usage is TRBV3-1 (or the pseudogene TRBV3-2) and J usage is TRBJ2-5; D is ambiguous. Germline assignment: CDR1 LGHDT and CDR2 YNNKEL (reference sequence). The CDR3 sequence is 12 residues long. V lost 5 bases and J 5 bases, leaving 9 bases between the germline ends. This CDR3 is CASSSLAETQYF. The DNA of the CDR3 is TGTGCCAGCAGCTCCCTGGCTGAGACCCAGTACTTC.

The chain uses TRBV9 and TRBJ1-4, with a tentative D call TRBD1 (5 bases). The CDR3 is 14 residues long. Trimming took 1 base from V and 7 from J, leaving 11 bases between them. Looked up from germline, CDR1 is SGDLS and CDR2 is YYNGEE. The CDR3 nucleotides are TGTGCCAGCAGCGTACGGGGGAGCCCTGAAAAACTGTTTTTT. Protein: CASSVRGSPEKLFF.

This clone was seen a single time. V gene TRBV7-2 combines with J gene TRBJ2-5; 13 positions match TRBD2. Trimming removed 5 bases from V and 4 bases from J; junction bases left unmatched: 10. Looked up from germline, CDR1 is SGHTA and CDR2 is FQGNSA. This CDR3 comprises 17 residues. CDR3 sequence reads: CASSLQGLAGAGETQYF. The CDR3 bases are TGTGCCAGCAGCCTACAAGGACTAGCGGGGGCCGGAGAGACCCAGTACTTC.

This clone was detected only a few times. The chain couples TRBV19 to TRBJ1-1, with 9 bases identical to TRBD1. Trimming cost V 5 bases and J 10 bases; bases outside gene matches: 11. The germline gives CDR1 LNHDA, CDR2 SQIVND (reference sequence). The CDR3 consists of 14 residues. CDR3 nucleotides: TGTGCCAGTAGTTTCGGACAGGGGCCTTATGGAGCTTTCTTT. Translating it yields CASSFGQGPYGAFF.

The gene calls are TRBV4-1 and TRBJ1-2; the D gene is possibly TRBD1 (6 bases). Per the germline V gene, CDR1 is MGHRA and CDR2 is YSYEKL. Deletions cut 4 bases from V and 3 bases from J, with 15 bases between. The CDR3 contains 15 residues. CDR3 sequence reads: CASSPLGGADYGYTF. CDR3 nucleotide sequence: TGCGCCAGCAGCCCCCTGGGGGGGGCAGACTATGGCTACACCTTC.

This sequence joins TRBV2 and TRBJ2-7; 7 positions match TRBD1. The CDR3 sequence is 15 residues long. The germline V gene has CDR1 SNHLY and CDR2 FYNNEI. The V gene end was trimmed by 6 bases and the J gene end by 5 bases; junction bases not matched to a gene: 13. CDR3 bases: TGTGCCAGCAGCCCCGGGACAGTTGTTCCCAACGAGCAGTACTTC. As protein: CASSPGTVVPNEQYF.

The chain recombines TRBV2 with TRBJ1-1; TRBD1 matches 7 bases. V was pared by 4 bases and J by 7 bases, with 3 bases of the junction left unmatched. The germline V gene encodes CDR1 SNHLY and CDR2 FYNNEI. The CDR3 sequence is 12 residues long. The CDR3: CASSAGTVEAFF. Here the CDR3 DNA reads TGTGCCAGCAGTGCCGGGACAGTTGAAGCTTTCTTT.